Sequencing of this T cell receptor (beta chain) was carried out in a study of blood T cell repertoires in COVID-19. As for the study in general: Donors in the United States, Italy and Spain gave samples during acute or convalescent COVID-19. In each case, the material was cDNA or gDNA derived from T cells, B-cell-depleted T cells, or PBMCs.

Authors' data handling: It was from reference gene primer amplification that nucleated cell counts were estimated. TCRdb keeps only in-frame clones here, not all; method: immunoSEQ multiplex PCR. That table gives V, J and clone size, and the DNA gave D and trimming. The table records approximately 100,000 clones, about 90% of them present only once. Germline V lookup: CDR1 LGHNA, CDR2 YSLEER. CDR3 length equals 15 residues. V shed 0 bases and J shed 3 bases, with 12 bases lying between them. The chain is built from TRBV4-3 and TRBJ2-7, with a possible D match to TRBD2 (5 bases). The sequence came from a human donor in a cohort sampled during active COVID-19. Sequenced input: peripheral blood. CDR3 nucleotide sequence: TGCGCCAGCAGCCAAGAGGCGGAGGAAAGCTACGAGCAGTACTTC. The encoded protein is CASSQEAEESYEQYF.